The rows below give T cell receptor beta chains drawn from one sample of a study of OX40 agonist ivuxolimab in advanced cancers. The protocol was immunoSEQ multiplex PCR, while the TCRdb copy is restricted to in-frame clones and leaves out a portion. The repertoire holds 90,000 to 100,000 clones, with about 85% as singletons. The sequencing here drew on CD4+ or CD8+ T cells sorted from blood, taken in a trial of the OX40 agonist ivuxolimab. These receptors came from an adult with an advanced solid tumor such as melanoma, head and neck, liver or kidney cancer. Both conserved end residues are trimmed from each CDR3.

j_call: TRBJ2-2; v_call: TRBV5-1; cdr3_aa: ASSTDTADTGELF
j_call: TRBJ1-2; v_call: TRBV5-5; cdr3_aa: ASSFDSLYGYT
j_call: TRBJ2-1; v_call: TRBV30; cdr3_aa: AYTSGGSSYNEQF
j_call: TRBJ1-3; v_call: TRBV6-5; cdr3_aa: ASSRREIGNTIY
j_call: TRBJ1-4; v_call: TRBV4-3; cdr3_aa: ASSQDFARGVEKLF
j_call: TRBJ2-1; v_call: TRBV6-5; cdr3_aa: ASSGTSGRWDEQF
j_call: TRBJ2-7; v_call: TRBV5-4; cdr3_aa: ASSSLGGPSYEQY
j_call: TRBJ2-5; v_call: TRBV7-2; cdr3_aa: ASSSRTGGWETQY
j_call: TRBJ1-2; v_call: TRBV7-9; cdr3_aa: ASSLRDNYGYT
j_call: TRBJ1-2; v_call: TRBV29-1; cdr3_aa: SVEINRRTVYGYT
j_call: TRBJ2-3; v_call: TRBV7-9; cdr3_aa: ASSSVRGTQY
j_call: TRBJ1-1; v_call: TRBV27; cdr3_aa: ASTPGVGNTEAF
j_call: TRBJ1-2; v_call: TRBV4-3; cdr3_aa: ASSLGTGDGIYYGYT
j_call: TRBJ2-1; v_call: TRBV7-6; cdr3_aa: ASSSGRGSSYNGQF
j_call: TRBJ1-1; v_call: TRBV5-1; cdr3_aa: ASSRTLNTEAF
j_call: TRBJ1-2; v_call: TRBV5-8; cdr3_aa: ASSLQRVYGYT
j_call: TRBJ1-2; v_call: TRBV7-2; cdr3_aa: ASSSGTGRDGYT
j_call: TRBJ2-2; v_call: TRBV6-1; cdr3_aa: ASRDRVITGELF
j_call: TRBJ2-5; v_call: TRBV29-1; cdr3_aa: SVEDLMGFQETQY
j_call: TRBJ1-5; v_call: TRBV10-2; cdr3_aa: ASSDRDTGRGPQH
j_call: TRBJ1-4; v_call: TRBV30; cdr3_aa: AWSVVPRGEKLF
j_call: TRBJ1-2; v_call: TRBV6-6; cdr3_aa: ASSPRAGYT
j_call: TRBJ2-2; v_call: TRBV7-2; cdr3_aa: ASSPSGGHRELF
j_call: TRBJ1-2; v_call: TRBV2; cdr3_aa: ASSEAHRSNYGYT
j_call: TRBJ2-7; v_call: TRBV25-1; cdr3_aa: ASSEQRGSYEQY
j_call: TRBJ2-3; v_call: TRBV28; cdr3_aa: ASSTARGSTDTQY
j_call: TRBJ1-5; v_call: TRBV19; cdr3_aa: ASNVGGYSNQPQH
j_call: TRBJ2-1; v_call: TRBV6-6; cdr3_aa: ASSYGSRPNEQF
j_call: TRBJ2-1; v_call: TRBV6-1; cdr3_aa: ASSELTISRDLRLNEQF
j_call: TRBJ1-4; v_call: TRBV5-1; cdr3_aa: ASSWDSTNEKLF
j_call: TRBJ2-2; v_call: TRBV30; cdr3_aa: AWSVPSATGELF
j_call: TRBJ1-1; v_call: TRBV2; cdr3_aa: ASTRDTPRGPAF
j_call: TRBJ2-5; v_call: TRBV7-8; cdr3_aa: ASSPRDRKETQY